The 10 T cell receptor beta chains below all came from one sample that was sequenced in a study of neurological immune-mediated disorders (dated by TCRdb to between 2018 and 2021). The library was obtained by 5' RACE. TCRdb names Illumina HiSeq 2500 as the instrument used. TCRdb cleaned the public reads at Q25 with fastp, built clones with MiXCR and kept in-frame beta chains. A single entry per CDR3 protein holds the most common genes and DNA from its merged rows. A total of 60,000 to 75,000 distinct CDR3 sequences appear in this sample, roughly 9.8% of them only once. The ten largest make up around 13% of the sample. The sample's time point, from its label and the paper: longitudinal time-point 2. Sequences were obtained from PBMCs. The receptors here all came from a man aged 25 to 40 in good health.

This rearrangement joins TRBV19 to TRBJ2-1; 7 bases are shared with TRBD2. V gave up 3 bases and J gave up 2 bases; unmatched junction bases: 4. The CDR3 is 15 residues long. The germline CDR1 and CDR2 sequences are LNHDA and SQIVND (reference sequence). This CDR3 reads CASSITSETYNEQFF. CDR3 DNA: TGTGCCAGTAGTATCACTAGCGAAACCTACAATGAGCAGTTCTTC. The variable domain in full, with the rest retrieved from reference TRBV19 and TRBJ2-1, is DGGITQSPKYLFRKEGQNVTLSCEQNLNHDAMYWYRQDPGQGLRLIYYSQIVNDFQKGDIAEGYSVSREKKESFPLTVTSAQKNPTAFYLCASSITSETYNEQFFGPGTRLTVL.

This clonotype was detected many times. This rearrangement joins TRBV10-3 to TRBJ1-1, with D perhaps matching TRBD1 (5 bases). V lost 6 bases to trimming and J lost 4 bases, with 15 bases between them. Germline CDR1 reads ENHRY; CDR2 reads SYGVKD. The CDR3 consists of 14 residues. The CDR3 DNA sequence: TGTGCCATCAGGGGGGTTGGCGGTCCCACTGAAGCTTTCTTT. It translates to CAIRGVGGPTEAFF.

This clonotype was counted ten times or more. The V and J genes are TRBV5-1 and TRBJ2-3; D is undetermined. Between the trimmed V and J ends, which lost 5 bases and 2 bases, there was a span of 12 bases. The CDR3 runs 14 residues. Germline CDR1 is SGHRS and CDR2 is YFSETQ. In DNA, the CDR3 is TGCGCCAGCAGTTCTGGTACCCCCACAGATACGCAGTATTTT. Its protein is CASSSGTPTDTQYF.

In its sample, this clonotype was seen many times. V usage is TRBV20-1 and J usage is TRBJ2-7, with 11 bases aligning to TRBD2. V lost 5 bases to trimming and J lost 7 bases; unmatched junction nucleotides: 13. CDR3 length: 15 residues. Germline CDR1 reads DFQATT; CDR2 reads SNEGSKA (reference sequence). The CDR3 sequence is CSAPNLRLAGLEQYF. The CDR3 region has the DNA TGCAGTGCTCCAAACTTAAGACTAGCGGGATTGGAGCAGTACTTC.

This clonotype was found many times. This chain joins TRBV7-9 and TRBJ1-4, with 7 positions matching TRBD1. CDR3 length equals 15 residues. Germline CDR1 is SEHNR and CDR2 is FQNEAQ (reference sequence). V lost 4 bases and J lost 12; bases outside the gene matches: 14. Here the CDR3 reads CASSSWDSPLAQLFF. The CDR3 bases are TGTGCCAGCAGCTCCTGGGACAGCCCTTTAGCCCAACTGTTTTTT.

The sample holds a few counts of this clonotype. This rearrangement joins TRBV27 to TRBJ2-2; 7 positions match TRBD1. Germline trimming cut 3 bases from V and 6 bases from J; bases unmatched to any gene: 16. The CDR3 consists of 18 residues. Germline values: CDR1 MNHEY, CDR2 SMNVEV (reference sequence). CDR3 residues: CASSLYTLRQGRAGELFF. As DNA, the CDR3 is TGTGCCAGCAGTTTGTACACTCTCCGACAGGGTAGGGCCGGGGAGCTGTTTTTT.

This clonotype was counted at least ten times. This chain links TRBV14 with TRBJ1-6; D call uncertain. V dropped 0 bases and J dropped 8 bases, with 8 bases sitting between them. This CDR3 comprises 14 residues. Germline V CDR1 and CDR2: SGHDN, FVKESK. CDR3 region: CASSQDQRYSPLHF. The CDR3 DNA sequence: TGTGCCAGCAGCCAAGACCAGAGATATTCACCCCTCCACTTT. Complete variable domain (other parts from reference TRBV14 and TRBJ1-6): EAGVTQFPSHSVIEKGQTVTLRCDPISGHDNLYWYRRVMGKEIKFLLHFVKESKQDESGMPNNRFLAERTGGTYSTLKVQPAELEDSGVYFCASSQDQRYSPLHFGNGTRLTVT.

This clonotype was observed at least ten times. The rearrangement uses TRBV3-1 and TRBJ2-5, with 9 bases that match TRBD2. With V trimmed by 2 bases and J by 6 bases, 13 bases remained unmatched. CDR1 is LGHDT, CDR2 YNNKEL, per germline (reference sequence). CDR3 length equals 17 residues. The CDR3 nucleotides read TGTGCCAGCAGCCAATCTGAGACTAGCGGACGGGCTCAGACCCAGTACTTC. Translation gives CASSQSETSGRAQTQYF.

This clonotype was seen repeatedly, ten times or more. This rearrangement joins TRBV2 to TRBJ2-7; D may match TRBD1 or TRBD2 (5 bases each). There are 12 residues in the CDR3. The germline V and J ends were trimmed by 9 bases and 5 bases, with 14 bases remaining between them. Germline CDR1 reads SNHLY; CDR2 reads FYNNEI. The CDR3 reads CARAGSGNEQYF. The CDR3 region has the DNA TGTGCCAGAGCAGGGTCCGGGAACGAGCAGTACTTC.

This clonotype was recorded many times. This chain connects TRBV7-6 to TRBJ1-1; D uncertain. The CDR3 spans 13 residues. Deletions cut 7 bases from V and 0 bases from J, with 9 bases between. Per the germline V gene, CDR1 is SGHVS and CDR2 is FNYEAQ. The CDR3: CASKQEMNTEAFF. The CDR3, as DNA: TGTGCCAGCAAACAAGAGATGAACACTGAAGCTTTCTTT.